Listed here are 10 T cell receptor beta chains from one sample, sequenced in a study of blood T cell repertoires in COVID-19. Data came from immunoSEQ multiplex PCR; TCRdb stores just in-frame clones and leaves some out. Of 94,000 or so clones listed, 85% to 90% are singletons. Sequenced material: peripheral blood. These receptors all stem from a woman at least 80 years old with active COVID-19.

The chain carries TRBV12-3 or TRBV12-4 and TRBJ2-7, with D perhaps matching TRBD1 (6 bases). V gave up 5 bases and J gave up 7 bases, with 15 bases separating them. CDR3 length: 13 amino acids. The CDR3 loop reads CASSLRGDSEQYF. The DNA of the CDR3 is TGTGCCAGCAGTCTCAGGGGAGATTCGGAGCAGTACTTC.

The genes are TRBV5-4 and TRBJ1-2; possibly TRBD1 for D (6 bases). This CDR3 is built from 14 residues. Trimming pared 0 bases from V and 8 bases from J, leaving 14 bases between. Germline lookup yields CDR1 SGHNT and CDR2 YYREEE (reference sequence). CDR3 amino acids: CASSLDTGIGGYTF. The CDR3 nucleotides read TGTGCCAGCAGCTTGGACACAGGGATAGGGGGCTACACCTTC.

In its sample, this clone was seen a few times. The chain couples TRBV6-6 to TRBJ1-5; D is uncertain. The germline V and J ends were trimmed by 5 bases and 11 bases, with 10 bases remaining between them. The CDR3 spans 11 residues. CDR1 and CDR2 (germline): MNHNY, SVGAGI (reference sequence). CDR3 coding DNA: TGTGCCAGCAGTCCCAGTATGGCCCAGCATTTT. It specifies CASSPSMAQHF.

CDR3 sequence reads: CASSLYGGLSYTF. The CDR3 DNA reads as TGTGCCAGCAGTTTATATGGAGGACTGAGCTACACCTTC. This chain joins TRBV28 and TRBJ1-2; D not resolved. The CDR3 contains 13 residues. Germline CDR1 reads MDHEN; CDR2 reads SYDVKM. V gave up 1 base and J gave up 9 bases, with 12 bases separating them.

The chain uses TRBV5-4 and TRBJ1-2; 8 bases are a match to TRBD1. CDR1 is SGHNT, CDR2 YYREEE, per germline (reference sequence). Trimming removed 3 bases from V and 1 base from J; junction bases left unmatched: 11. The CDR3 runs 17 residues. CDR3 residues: CASSSGVGQVLNYGYTF. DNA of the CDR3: TGTGCCAGCAGCTCCGGGGTGGGACAGGTGCTTAACTATGGCTACACCTTC.

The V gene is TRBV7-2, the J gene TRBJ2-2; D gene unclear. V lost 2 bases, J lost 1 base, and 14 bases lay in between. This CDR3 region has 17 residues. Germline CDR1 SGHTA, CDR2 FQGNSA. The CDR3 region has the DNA TGTGCCAGCAGCTTATTTGCCAGGTCAGGGAACACCGGGGAGCTGTTTTTT. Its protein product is CASSLFARSGNTGELFF.

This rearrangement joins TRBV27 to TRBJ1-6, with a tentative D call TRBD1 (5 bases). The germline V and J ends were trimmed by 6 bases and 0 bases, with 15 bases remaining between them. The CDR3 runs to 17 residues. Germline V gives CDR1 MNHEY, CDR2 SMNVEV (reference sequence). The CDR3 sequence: CASSRDFLSSYNSPLHF. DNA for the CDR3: TGTGCCAGCAGCCGGGACTTTCTGAGCTCCTATAATTCACCCCTCCACTTT.

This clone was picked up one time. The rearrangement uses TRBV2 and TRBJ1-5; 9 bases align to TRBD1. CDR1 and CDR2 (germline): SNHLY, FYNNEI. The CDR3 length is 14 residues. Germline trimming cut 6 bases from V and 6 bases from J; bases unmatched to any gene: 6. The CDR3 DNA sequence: TGTGCCAGCAGCCTCACAGGGGGCGTTCAGCCCCAGCATTTT. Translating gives CASSLTGGVQPQHF.

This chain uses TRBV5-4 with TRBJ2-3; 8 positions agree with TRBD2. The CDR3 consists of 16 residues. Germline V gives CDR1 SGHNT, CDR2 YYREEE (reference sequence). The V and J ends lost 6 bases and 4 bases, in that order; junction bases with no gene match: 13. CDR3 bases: TGTGCCAGCACCGGCCGGGCGGGAGGCGGTTCAGATACGCAGTATTTT. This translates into CASTGRAGGGSDTQYF.

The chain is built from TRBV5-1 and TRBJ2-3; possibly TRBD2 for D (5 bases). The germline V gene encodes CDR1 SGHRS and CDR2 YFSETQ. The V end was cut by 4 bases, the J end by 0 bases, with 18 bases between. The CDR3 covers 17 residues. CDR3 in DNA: TGCGCCAGCAGCCCCCGGCCGAGGGCCTTGAGCACAGATACGCAGTATTTT. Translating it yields CASSPRPRALSTDTQYF.